The 12 T cell receptor beta chains below come from one sample, sequenced in a study of cytotoxic CD8 clonotypes in ibrutinib-treated CLL. Only in-frame clones appear in the TCRdb table, and some are missing; sequencing was by immunoSEQ multiplex PCR. The sample shows 150,000 or so clones, about 80% of them seen only once. Sequences were derived from PBMCs, sampled after 24 months of ibrutinib treatment. The origin of the receptors is a human donor with chronic lymphocytic leukemia.

This rearrangement joins TRBV30 to TRBJ1-2; D gene uncertain. The V and J ends lost 3 bases and 3 bases respectively, with 11 bases between them. Germline-derived CDR1 and CDR2 are GTSNPN and SVGIG (reference sequence). This CDR3 is built from 13 residues. For the CDR3, the DNA is TGTGCCTGGAGCCCCGGTGATGACTATGGCTACACCTTC. It translates to CAWSPGDDYGYTF.

This clone was seen once. The V and J genes are TRBV7-2 and TRBJ2-2; possibly TRBD2 for D (6 bases). The CDR3 is 15 amino acids. The ends were cut back, 1 base at V and 7 bases at J, with 13 bases in the middle. From germline, CDR1 is SGHTA and CDR2 FQGNSA. CDR3 amino acids: CASSLGGGINGELFF. CDR3 nucleotide sequence: TGTGCCAGCAGCTTAGGGGGCGGGATTAACGGGGAGCTGTTTTTT. The entire variable domain, with the rest obtained from reference TRBV7-2 and TRBJ2-2, is as follows: GAGVSQSPSNKVTEKGKDVELRCDPISGHTALYWYRQSLGQGLEFLIYFQGNSAPDKSGLPSDRFSAERTGGSVSTLTIQRTQQEDSAVYLCASSLGGGINGELFFGEGSRLTVL.

The chain has TRBV10-2 and TRBJ2-1; 9 nucleotides match TRBD1. The CDR3 runs to 16 residues. Germline V CDR1 and CDR2: WSHSY, SAAADI. V was clipped by 5 bases and J by 9 bases; unmatched bases: 14. CDR3 sequence reads: CASSRPGQGVSGEQFF. The CDR3 DNA follows: TGCGCCAGCAGTCGGCCGGGACAGGGTGTATCGGGTGAGCAGTTCTTC.

This clone was detected only a few times. CDR3 DNA sequence: TGTGCCAGCAGCTTATCTCTAAGCAATCAGCCCCAGCATTTT. Protein: CASSLSLSNQPQHF. The rearrangement links TRBV7-3 to TRBJ1-5; D unresolved. V was trimmed by 2 bases and J by 1 base, leaving 6 bases between them. The germline V gene encodes CDR1 SGHTA and CDR2 FQGTGA. The CDR3 covers 14 residues.

The J gene is TRBJ1-5, the V gene TRBV4-3; D possibly corresponds to TRBD1 (5 bases). This CDR3 is 16 amino acids long. V gave up 1 base and J gave up 4 bases, with 14 bases separating them. CDR1 is LGHNA, CDR2 YSLEER, per germline. The CDR3: CASSQGLGAPNQPQHF. CDR3 nucleotides: TGCGCCAGCAGCCAAGGTCTAGGGGCCCCAAATCAGCCCCAGCATTTT.

The gene calls are TRBV20-1 and TRBJ1-2, with D possibly TRBD1 on 5 matching bases. The CDR3 length is 11 residues. Germline V gene lookup returns CDR1 DFQATT and CDR2 SNEGSKA (reference sequence). The ends were cut back, 1 base at V and 10 bases at J, with 10 bases in the middle. In DNA, the CDR3 is TGCAGTGCTAGAGTCAGGGAGGCCTACACCTTC. This sequence encodes CSARVREAYTF.

J is TRBJ1-2 and V is TRBV6-5, with D possibly being TRBD1 (5 bases). V was cut by 3 bases and J by 5 bases, with 16 bases left in between. Germline V lookup: CDR1 MNHEY, CDR2 SVGAGI. The CDR3 totals 15 residues. The CDR3 region is CASSYTETVDYGYTF. CDR3 nucleotide sequence: TGTGCCAGCAGTTATACTGAGACAGTCGATTATGGCTACACCTTC.

The chain combines TRBV6-1 with TRBJ1-1; a weak D match, TRBD1 (6 bases). This CDR3 has 17 amino acids. From germline, CDR1 is MNHNS and CDR2 SASEGT. With 0 bases removed from V and 1 base from J, the gap between germline ends came to 15 bases. The CDR3 spells CASSEAEGGGRNTEAFF. The CDR3 region has the DNA TGTGCCAGCAGTGAAGCGGAGGGGGGAGGTAGGAACACTGAAGCTTTCTTT.

This chain uses TRBV30 with TRBJ1-2; D not certain. Germline V gene data show CDR1 as GTSNPN and CDR2 as SVGIG (reference sequence). V was shortened by 7 bases and J by 8 bases, with 8 bases between the two germline ends. The CDR3 runs 9 residues. The CDR3 reads CALHRGYTF. CDR3 DNA sequence: TGTGCCTTGCATCGGGGCTACACCTTC.

This clone turned up a few times. The genes are TRBV30 and TRBJ1-2; D may be TRBD1 (6 bases). The germline V gene has CDR1 GTSNPN and CDR2 SVGIG (reference sequence). The V end was cut by 1 base, the J end by 3 bases, with 12 bases between. The CDR3 spans 14 residues. The CDR3 DNA sequence: TGTGCCTGGAGTGGGCAGGGGCGATACTATGGCTACACCTTC. Translated: CAWSGQGRYYGYTF.

The chain links TRBV7-2 to TRBJ2-5; D gene unclear. V lost 4 bases and J lost 3, with 18 bases in between. CDR3 length: 16 amino acids. The V gene's germline CDR1 is SGHTA and CDR2 FQGNSA. This CDR3 reads CASSSQWGFGEETQYF. The CDR3 coding sequence is TGTGCCAGCAGCTCTCAGTGGGGTTTTGGGGAAGAGACCCAGTACTTC.

The chain has TRBV7-7 and TRBJ1-1, with 8 bases fitting TRBD1. The CDR3 sequence is 16 residues long. The J segment lost 1 base and the V segment lost 6 bases, leaving 10 bases of the junction unmatched. Germline V gives CDR1 SSHAT, CDR2 FNYEAQ (reference sequence). This CDR3 is CASSLAGGVPNTEAFF. As DNA, the CDR3 is TGTGCCAGCAGTCTTGCAGGGGGCGTACCGAACACTGAAGCTTTCTTT.